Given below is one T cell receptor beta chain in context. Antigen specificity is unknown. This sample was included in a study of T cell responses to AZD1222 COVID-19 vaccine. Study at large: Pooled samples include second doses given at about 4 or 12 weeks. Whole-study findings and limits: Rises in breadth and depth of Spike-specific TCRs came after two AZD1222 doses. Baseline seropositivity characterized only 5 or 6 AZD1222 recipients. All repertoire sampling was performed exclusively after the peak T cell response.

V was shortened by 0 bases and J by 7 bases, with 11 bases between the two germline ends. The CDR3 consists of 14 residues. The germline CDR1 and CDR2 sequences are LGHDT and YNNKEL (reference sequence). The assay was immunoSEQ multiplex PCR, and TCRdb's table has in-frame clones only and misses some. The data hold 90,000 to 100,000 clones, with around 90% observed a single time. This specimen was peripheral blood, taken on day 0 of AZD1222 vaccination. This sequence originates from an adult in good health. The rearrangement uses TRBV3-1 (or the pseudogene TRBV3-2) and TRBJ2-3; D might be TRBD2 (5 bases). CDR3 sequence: CASSQDGKGYTQYF. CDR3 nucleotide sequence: TGTGCCAGCAGCCAAGACGGGAAGGGTTATACGCAGTATTTT.